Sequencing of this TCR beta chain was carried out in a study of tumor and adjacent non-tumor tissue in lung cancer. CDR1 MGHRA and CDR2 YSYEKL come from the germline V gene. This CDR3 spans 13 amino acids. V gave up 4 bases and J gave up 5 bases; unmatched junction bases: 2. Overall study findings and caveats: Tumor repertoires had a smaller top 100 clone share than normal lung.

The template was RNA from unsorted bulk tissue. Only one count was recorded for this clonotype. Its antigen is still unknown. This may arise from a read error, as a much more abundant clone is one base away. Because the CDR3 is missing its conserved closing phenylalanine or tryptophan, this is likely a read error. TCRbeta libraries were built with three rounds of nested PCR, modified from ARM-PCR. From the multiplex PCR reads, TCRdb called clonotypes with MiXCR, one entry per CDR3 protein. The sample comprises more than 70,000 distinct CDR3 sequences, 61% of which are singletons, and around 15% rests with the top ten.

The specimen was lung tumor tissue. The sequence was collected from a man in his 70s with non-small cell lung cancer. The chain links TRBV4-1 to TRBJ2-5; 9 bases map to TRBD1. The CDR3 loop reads CASSRQGVETQYS. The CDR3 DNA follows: TGCGCCAGCAGCCGACAGGGGGTTGAGACCCAGTACTCC.